The TCR beta chain described here comes from a study of T cells in Graves' hyperthyroidism and ophthalmopathy. The germline gives CDR1 SGHVS, CDR2 FNYEAQ. The V gene lost 5 bases and the J gene lost 4 bases, with 11 bases spanning the gap. The CDR3 extends over 13 amino acids. If no ophthalmopathy progression occurred within 18 months, Graves' hyperthyroidism was stable. Using RNA transcripts as the source, TCR beta CDR3 regions were amplified. Researchers ran a first-round RT-PCR on the TCR CDR3 using the HTBI primer set. TCRdb re-called the multiplex PCR reads through MiXCR, storing one row per CDR3 protein. The sample holds about 350,000 distinct CDR3 sequences, about a fifth seen once. At least ten counts were recorded for this clonotype. No antigen is known for it. Study results and caveats: Clonotypes that were expanded in thyroid above 0.001 mostly appeared in blood too. Model predictions of ophthalmopathy came a median approximately 6.2 months before onset.

The V and J genes are TRBV7-6 and TRBJ1-2, with TRBD1 as a possible D gene (5 bases). What was sequenced was blood. The clonotype comes from a woman younger than 35 with Graves' hyperthyroidism. For the CDR3, the DNA is TGTGCCAGCAGCAGTGTCGGGGCCTATGGCTACACCTTC. Protein product: CASSSVGAYGYTF.